The rows below give T cell receptor beta chains drawn from one sample of a study of lung T cells in sarcoidosis with Löfgren's syndrome. TCRdb analysed the reads with MiXCR anew, one entry per CDR3 protein. Among 3,000 to 3,500 distinct CDR3 sequences listed, around 17% were seen once. Specimen: CD4+ T cells from bronchoalveolar lavage. These receptor sequences come from a human donor with sarcoidosis (Löfgren's syndrome or another form), or a control subject (not recorded which). The CDR3 runs from the conserved cysteine through the conserved F or W.

v_call cdr3_aa
TRBV6-1 CASSETVGTSGFLSRSTDTQYF
TRBV10-3 CAIKSPSSYNEQFF
TRBV16 CASSPTYGYTF
TRBV5-1 CASSFSGEAYGYTF
TRBV7-2 CASSLDRTYGYTF
TRBV12-5 CASGPEPDWAFF
TRBV20-1 CSASLPQGQGNTIYF
TRBV7-2 CASSLDRGAYEQYF
TRBV7-2 CASSPQTGFTGELFF
TRBV9 CASSVGAGGMGTEAFF
TRBV5-4 CASSLRLAGGNEQFF
TRBV6-6 CASSYRGSNYGYTF
TRBV7-8 CASSLDAATILTDTQYF
TRBV2 CASSFSGTDTQYF
TRBV20-1 CSAQREGPGNTIYF
TRBV3-1 CASSQARLTGTSGYEQYF
TRBV19 CATADRDYYGYTF
TRBV4-3 CASSQDRGGYGYTF
TRBV2 CASSEARVGGYTF
TRBV7-2 CASSLDVGSGNTIYF
TRBV3-1 CASSQDRRRAVGETQYF
TRBV30 CAWSVQGVGNTIYF
TRBV20-1 CSARNRLNSPLHF
TRBV18 CASSPRIAGHSYNEQFF
TRBV2 CASSDGTGREKLFF
TRBV5-4 CASSPKGGYGYTF
TRBV15 CATSRDRQGQFF
TRBV5-4 CASSLDYTNYGYTF
TRBV11-1 CASSFSTEAFF
TRBV2 CASSETRGNTIYF
TRBV11-2 CASSGGVVWGEQYF
TRBV18 CASSGAGGTDTEAFF
TRBV2 CASSGQGPGNTIYF
TRBV5-4 CASSPVKGGEQFF
TRBV3-1 CASSLNSGVSSNEQFF
TRBV12-3/TRBV12-4 CASSTSYRGTEAFF
TRBV19 CASSAGLGALGTQYF
TRBV18 CASSPGGHEQHF
TRBV18 CASSRTGDRDEQYF
TRBV5-6 CASSLGWQTFYGYTF
TRBV29-1 CSVVENTIYF
TRBV7-2 CASSDYSYGYTF